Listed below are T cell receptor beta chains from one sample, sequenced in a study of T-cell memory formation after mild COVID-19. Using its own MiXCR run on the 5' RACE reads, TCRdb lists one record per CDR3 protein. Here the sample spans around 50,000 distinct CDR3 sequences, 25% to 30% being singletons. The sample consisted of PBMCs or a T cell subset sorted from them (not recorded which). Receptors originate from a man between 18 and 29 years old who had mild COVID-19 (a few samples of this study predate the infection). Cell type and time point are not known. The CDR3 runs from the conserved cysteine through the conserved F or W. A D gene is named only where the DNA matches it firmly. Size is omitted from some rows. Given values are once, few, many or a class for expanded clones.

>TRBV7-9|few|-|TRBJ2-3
CASSLDTPPDTQYF
TGTGCCAGCAGCTTAGATACCCCGCCAGATACGCAGTATTTT
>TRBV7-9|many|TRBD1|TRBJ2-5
CASTPGQGFVRRETQYF
TGTGCCAGCACACCGGGACAGGGCTTTGTTCGGCGGGAGACCCAGTACTTC
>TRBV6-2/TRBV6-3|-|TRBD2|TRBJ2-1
CASSSWTSGGSSYNEQFF
TGTGCCAGCAGTTCCTGGACTAGCGGGGGGAGCTCCTACAATGAGCAGTTCTTC
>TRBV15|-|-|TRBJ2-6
CATSRDQGSGANVLTF
TGTGCCACCAGCAGAGATCAGGGGTCGGGGGCCAACGTCCTGACTTTC
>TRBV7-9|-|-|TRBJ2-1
CASSIFDNEQFF
TGTGCCAGCAGCATTTTTGACAATGAGCAGTTCTTC
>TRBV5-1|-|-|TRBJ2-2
CASSPETGVTGELFF
TGCGCCAGCAGCCCCGAGACAGGTGTGACCGGGGAGCTGTTTTTT
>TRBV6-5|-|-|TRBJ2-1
CASSSGRGSYNEQFF
TGTGCCAGCAGTTCCGGGCGCGGCTCCTACAATGAGCAGTTCTTC
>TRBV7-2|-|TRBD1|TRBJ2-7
CASSPSGTGVYEQYF
TGTGCCAGCAGCCCTTCTGGGACAGGGGTGTACGAGCAGTACTTC
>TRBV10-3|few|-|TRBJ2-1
CAIRPTRPPGDDNEQFF
TGTGCCATCAGACCCACCCGACCCCCCGGGGATGACAATGAGCAGTTCTTC
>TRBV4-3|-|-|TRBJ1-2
CASSPHPGAYGYTF
TGCGCCAGCAGCCCCCATCCCGGGGCCTATGGCTACACCTTC
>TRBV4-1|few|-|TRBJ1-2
CASSQERGWNYGYTF
TGCGCCAGCAGCCAAGAGAGAGGATGGAACTATGGCTACACCTTC
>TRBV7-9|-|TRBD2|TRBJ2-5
CASSLPPGLGPETQYF
TGTGCCAGCAGCTTACCCCCGGGACTAGGTCCAGAGACCCAGTACTTC
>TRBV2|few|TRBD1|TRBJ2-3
CAGTTGQVLPDTQYF
TGTGCCGGTACCACGGGACAGGTGCTTCCAGATACGCAGTATTTT
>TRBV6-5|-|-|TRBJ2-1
CASSDGTGYNEQFF
TGTGCCAGCAGTGACGGAACCGGGTACAATGAGCAGTTCTTC
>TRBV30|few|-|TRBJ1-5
CAWSLPMRGQPQHF
TGTGCCTGGAGTCTCCCGATGAGGGGTCAGCCCCAGCATTTT
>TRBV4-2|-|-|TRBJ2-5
CASSQLGPTPETQYF
TGTGCCAGCAGCCAATTAGGGCCGACCCCAGAGACCCAGTACTTC
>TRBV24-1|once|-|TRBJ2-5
CATSDLEEETQYF
TGTGCCACCAGTGATTTGGAGGAGGAGACCCAGTACTTC
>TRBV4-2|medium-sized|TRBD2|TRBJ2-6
CASSQEAGAGANVLTF
TGTGCCAGCAGCCAAGAAGCGGGGGCTGGGGCCAACGTCCTGACTTTC
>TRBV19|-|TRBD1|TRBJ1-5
CASSIGGGGQPQHF
TGTGCCAGTAGTATCGGAGGGGGCGGACAGCCCCAGCATTTT
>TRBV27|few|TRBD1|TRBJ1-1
CASSLRTGRDTEAFF
TGTGCCAGCAGTCTTAGGACAGGGAGGGACACTGAAGCTTTCTTT
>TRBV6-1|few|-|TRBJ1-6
CASTESESSYNSPLHF
TGTGCCAGCACTGAGTCGGAAAGCTCCTATAATTCACCCCTCCACTTT
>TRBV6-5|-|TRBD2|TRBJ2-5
CASSPRDYKKTQYF
TGTGCCAGCAGTCCCCGGGACTATAAAAAGACCCAGTACTTC
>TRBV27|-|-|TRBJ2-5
CASRGVGETQYF
TGTGCCAGCAGGGGAGTGGGAGAGACCCAGTACTTC
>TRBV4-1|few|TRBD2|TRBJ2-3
CASSQVAGGTDTQYF
TGCGCCAGCAGCCAAGTTGCGGGGGGCACAGATACGCAGTATTTT
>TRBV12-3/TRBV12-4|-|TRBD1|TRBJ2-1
CASSLAGGTGANEQFF
TGTGCCAGCAGTTTAGCCGGGGGGACAGGGGCGAATGAGCAGTTCTTC
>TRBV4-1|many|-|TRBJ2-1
CASSQERRGVDEQFF
TGCGCCAGCAGCCAAGAGCGACGGGGAGTCGATGAGCAGTTCTTC
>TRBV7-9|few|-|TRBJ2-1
CASSHRLEQFF
TGTGCCAGCAGTCATAGACTGGAGCAGTTCTTC
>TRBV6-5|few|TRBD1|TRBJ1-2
CASSYGTGNSYGYTF
TGTGCCAGCAGTTATGGGACAGGCAACTCCTATGGCTACACCTTC
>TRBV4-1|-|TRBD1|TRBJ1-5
CASSQERQGWPQHF
TGCGCCAGCAGCCAAGAGAGACAGGGGTGGCCCCAGCATTTT
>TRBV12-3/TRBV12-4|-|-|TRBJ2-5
CASSLRGDLQETQYF
TGTGCCAGCAGTTTACGTGGGGACTTACAAGAGACCCAGTACTTC
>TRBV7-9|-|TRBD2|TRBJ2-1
CASSLSRGEAEQFF
TGTGCCAGCAGCTTATCGCGGGGGGAGGCTGAGCAGTTCTTC
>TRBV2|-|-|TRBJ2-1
CASKVILNNEQFF
TGTGCCAGCAAAGTGATACTTAACAATGAGCAGTTCTTC
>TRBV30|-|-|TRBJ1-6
CAWSGGIFSSPLHF
TGTGCCTGGAGTGGCGGGATCTTCTCATCACCCCTCCACTTT
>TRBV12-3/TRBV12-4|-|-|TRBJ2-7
CASSSDSAQAYEQYF
TGTGCCAGCAGCTCCGACTCCGCGCAGGCCTACGAGCAGTACTTC
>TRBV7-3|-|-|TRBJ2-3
CASSASGSTDTQYF
TGTGCCAGCAGCGCCTCGGGGAGCACAGATACGCAGTATTTT
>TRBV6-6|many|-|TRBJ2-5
CASSYSRAGYQETQYF
TGTGCCAGCAGTTACTCCAGGGCGGGGTACCAAGAGACCCAGTACTTC
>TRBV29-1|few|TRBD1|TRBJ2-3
CSVEVWQGAATDTQYF
TGCAGCGTTGAAGTGTGGCAGGGGGCCGCGACAGATACGCAGTATTTT
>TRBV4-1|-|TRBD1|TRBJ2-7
CASSQVTGGTYEQYF
TGCGCCAGCAGCCAGGTGACAGGGGGCACGTACGAGCAGTACTTC
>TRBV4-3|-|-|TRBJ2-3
CASSQPGVTDTQYF
TGCGCCAGCAGCCAACCAGGGGTCACAGATACGCAGTATTTT
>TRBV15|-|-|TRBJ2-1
CATSRDRDTYNEQFF
TGTGCCACCAGCAGAGACCGGGACACCTACAATGAGCAGTTCTTC
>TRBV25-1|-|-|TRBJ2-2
CASSDREGTGELFF
TGTGCCAGCAGTGACAGGGAAGGTACCGGGGAGCTGTTTTTT
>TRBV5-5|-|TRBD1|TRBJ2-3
CASSFDRGLRTDTQYF
TGTGCCAGCAGTTTTGACAGGGGGCTAAGGACAGATACGCAGTATTTT